Below are 26 T cell receptor beta chains sequenced from a single sample in a study of blood T cell repertoires in COVID-19. Profiled with immunoSEQ multiplex PCR; TCRdb holds only in-frame clones, not every one. The sample yields 120,000 or so clones, around nine tenths seen once. Sequenced input: peripheral blood. All receptors come from a human donor in a cohort sampled during active COVID-19.

V and J are TRBV6-2 or TRBV6-3 and TRBJ2-1, with 11 bases matching TRBD1. J was trimmed by 8 bases and V by 1 base; bases with no gene match: 4. From germline, CDR1 is MNHEY and CDR2 SVGEGT. This CDR3 has 15 residues. As DNA, the CDR3 is TGTGCCAGCAGTTACTTCGGACAGGGGGCCCATGAGCAGTTCTTC. This encodes CASSYFGQGAHEQFF.

The V gene is TRBV4-2, the J gene TRBJ1-2, with TRBD1 identical over 8 bases. CDR1 is LGHNA, CDR2 YNFKEQ, per germline. CDR3 length equals 14 residues. Trimming cost V 3 bases and J 7 bases; bases outside gene matches: 7. The CDR3 spells CASSQTTGDGGYTF. For the CDR3, the DNA is TGTGCCAGCAGCCAGACGACAGGGGACGGTGGCTACACCTTC.

The genes are TRBV23-1 and TRBJ2-1, with TRBD1 matching over 7 bases. TRBV23-1 is reported as an ORF; its role is uncertain. The V gene end was trimmed by 6 bases and the J gene end by 0 bases; junction bases not matched to a gene: 11. The CDR3 is 17 residues long. CDR3 amino acids: CASRGQVGASSYNEQFF. The CDR3 DNA sequence: TGCGCCAGCAGAGGACAGGTTGGGGCGAGCTCCTACAATGAGCAGTTCTTC.

The genes are TRBV6-5 and TRBJ2-7; 9 bases map to TRBD1. The V segment lost 6 bases and the J segment 2 bases; nucleotides outside the gene matches: 5. The CDR3 extends over 14 amino acids. From germline, CDR1 is MNHEY and CDR2 SVGAGI. In DNA form, the CDR3 reads TGTGCCAGCAGAACAGGGGGCTCCCCCTACGAGCAGTACTTC. Translation gives CASRTGGSPYEQYF.

This chain links TRBV28 with TRBJ1-4, with D tentatively TRBD1 (6 bases). V was cut by 7 bases and J by 11 bases, with 23 bases left in between. This CDR3 has 15 residues. The germline V gene has CDR1 MDHEN and CDR2 SYDVKM. CDR3 coding DNA: TGTGCCAGCAAATCGGTCCGGGACACGCAGAGGAAACTGTTTTTT. As protein: CASKSVRDTQRKLFF.

Details on this clone: The sample holds other DNA sequences that translate to the same CDR3. The rearrangement uses TRBV27 and TRBJ1-1; tentatively, D is TRBD1 (6 bases). Germline CDR1 reads MNHEY; CDR2 reads SMNVEV (reference sequence). The CDR3 consists of 14 residues. V was clipped by 6 bases and J by 4 bases, with 15 bases between them. Written as DNA, the CDR3 is TGTGCCAGCAGCTTACGAGGGGGTAGCACTGAAGCTTTCTTT. It yields the protein CASSLRGGSTEAFF.

This sequence joins TRBV7-9 and TRBJ2-1, with 7 bases that match TRBD2. Losses at the gene ends were 2 bases for V and 5 bases for J; bases not matched to a gene: 3. This CDR3 comprises 14 residues. Per germline, CDR1 SEHNR and CDR2 FQNEAQ (reference sequence). The CDR3 loop is CASSLILADNEQFF. The CDR3, as DNA: TGTGCCAGCAGCTTAATCCTAGCGGACAATGAGCAGTTCTTC.

This chain connects TRBV19 to TRBJ2-7; D is unclear. This CDR3 contains 15 residues. The V and J ends lost 5 bases and 5 bases respectively, with 19 bases between them. Germline V gene sequence: CDR1 LNHDA, CDR2 SQIVND (reference sequence). Here the CDR3 reads CASSPRVTQRNEQYF. The CDR3 coding sequence is TGTGCCAGTAGTCCCCGGGTAACCCAACGGAACGAGCAGTACTTC.

In this sample, this clone turned up once. The J gene is TRBJ1-2, the V gene TRBV18, with D uncertain. CDR1 and CDR2 (germline): KGHSH, LQKENI. V was pared by 3 bases and J by 2 bases, with 13 bases between. The CDR3 has 15 amino acids. In nucleotides, the CDR3 is TGTGCCAGCTCACCGCGGAGAGGGTTAAACTATGGCTACACCTTC. It specifies CASSPRRGLNYGYTF.

V and J are TRBV4-1 and TRBJ2-3; 11 bases map to TRBD2. The CDR3 sequence is 18 residues long. Germline CDR1 reads MGHRA; CDR2 reads YSYEKL. Losses at the gene ends were 0 bases for V and 4 bases for J; bases not matched to a gene: 9. The CDR3: CASSQETVSGGAADTQYF. CDR3 DNA: TGCGCCAGCAGCCAAGAGACAGTTAGCGGGGGGGCTGCAGATACGCAGTATTTT.

The CDR3: CASSRDLTSYEQYF. The DNA of the CDR3 is TGTGCCAGTAGCCGAGACTTGACCTCCTACGAGCAGTACTTC. The chain couples TRBV19 to TRBJ2-7; D remains unclear. The CDR3 spans 14 residues. CDR1 is LNHDA and CDR2 is SQIVND in the germline V gene (reference sequence). Trimming removed 6 bases at V and 0 bases at J, with 12 bases between.

The V gene is TRBV6-5, the J gene TRBJ1-1, with a possible D match to TRBD1 (6 bases). V lost 2 bases, J lost 4 bases, and 8 bases lay in between. Germline-derived CDR1 and CDR2 are MNHEY and SVGAGI. This CDR3 has 13 residues. The DNA of the CDR3 is TGTGCCAGCAGTTACGACAGGCGCACTGAAGCTTTCTTT. Amino acids: CASSYDRRTEAFF.

This clone was detected once. This chain connects TRBV15 to TRBJ2-7; possibly TRBD1 for D (5 bases). V lost 0 bases and J 5 bases, leaving 11 bases between the germline ends. CDR1 and CDR2 from the germline V gene are LNHNV and YYDKDF (reference sequence). The CDR3 totals 14 residues. CDR3 nucleotide sequence: TGTGCCACCAGCAGAGAAGGCAGGGCGGACGAGCAGTACTTC. Its translation: CATSREGRADEQYF.

The J gene is TRBJ1-6, the V gene TRBV5-1; 7 bases are shared with TRBD1. In germline, CDR1 is SGHRS, CDR2 YFSETQ. This CDR3 has 16 residues. V shed 0 bases and J 2 bases; nucleotides not matched to a gene: 2. CDR3 protein: CASSLAGTAYNSPLHF. DNA for the CDR3: TGCGCCAGCAGCTTGGCCGGGACAGCCTATAATTCACCCCTCCACTTT.

V and J are TRBV18 and TRBJ2-5; D perhaps matches TRBD1 (5 bases). The CDR3 length is 14 residues. Germline-derived CDR1 and CDR2 are KGHSH and LQKENI. Trimming took 2 bases from V and 4 from J, leaving 11 bases between them. Written as DNA, the CDR3 is TGTGCCAGCTCACCAACCCCCAGGGCAGAGACCCAGTACTTC. Its protein product is CASSPTPRAETQYF. The whole variable domain, remainder taken from reference TRBV18 and TRBJ2-5, is NAGVMQNPRHLVRRRGQEARLRCSPMKGHSHVYWYRQLPEEGLKFMVYLQKENIIDESGMPKERFSAEFPKEGPSILRIQQVVRGDSAAYFCASSPTPRAETQYFGPGTRLLVL.

V gene TRBV6-5 combines with J gene TRBJ2-2; 9 bases map to TRBD1. Germline V lookup: CDR1 MNHEY, CDR2 SVGAGI. With 11 bases clipped from V and 6 bases from J, the junction kept 13 bases outside the gene matches. The CDR3 runs to 15 residues. The CDR3: CACPKGQGEAGELFF. CDR3 nucleotide sequence: TGTGCCTGCCCTAAGGGACAGGGCGAAGCCGGGGAGCTGTTTTTT.

This chain joins TRBV6-5 and TRBJ2-2; 8 bases are a match to TRBD1. V lost 10 bases and J lost 6; bases outside the gene matches: 7. The CDR3 has 13 residues. Germline-derived CDR1 and CDR2 are MNHEY and SVGAGI. Here the CDR3 DNA reads TGTGCCACCCGGGCAGGGGGCCCCGGGGAGCTGTTTTTT. Translating gives CATRAGGPGELFF.

V gene TRBV5-4 combines with J gene TRBJ2-7; TRBD2 aligns across 12 bases. The CDR3 runs to 15 residues. CDR1 is SGHNT and CDR2 is YYREEE in the germline V gene (reference sequence). The J segment lost 0 bases and the V segment lost 2 bases, leaving 0 bases of the junction unmatched. The CDR3 DNA follows: TGTGCCAGCAGCTTACTAGCGGGGGGCTCCTACGAGCAGTACTTC. Its translation: CASSLLAGGSYEQYF.

The V call is TRBV5-1, the J call TRBJ2-7; D is possibly TRBD1 (7 bases). Germline assignment: CDR1 SGHRS and CDR2 YFSETQ. This CDR3 has 16 amino acids. Trimming cost V 4 bases and J 5 bases, with 22 bases left between them. This CDR3 is CASSLGTGDGRNEQYF. The CDR3 DNA sequence: TGCGCCAGCAGCCTTGGTACAGGGGATGGGAGGAACGAGCAGTACTTC.

The chain combines TRBV11-2 with TRBJ2-5; TRBD2 might be the D (5 bases). In germline, CDR1 is SGHAT, CDR2 FQNNGV. The CDR3 consists of 15 residues. With 5 bases removed from V and 2 bases from J, the gap between germline ends came to 15 bases. In DNA form, the CDR3 reads TGTGCCAGCAGCCCAAGAGGGTTTGGGCAAGAGACCCAGTACTTC. Amino acid sequence: CASSPRGFGQETQYF.

The genes are TRBV5-5 and TRBJ1-6, with 8 nucleotides matching TRBD1. Germline CDR1 SGHKS, CDR2 YYEKEE (reference sequence). The CDR3 has 16 residues. The J segment lost 9 bases and the V segment lost 4 bases, leaving 12 bases of the junction unmatched. In nucleotides, the CDR3 is TGTGCCAGCAGCCTTACCCAGGGGGCTTGGGGTTCACCCCTCCACTTT. Amino acids: CASSLTQGAWGSPLHF.

The chain carries TRBV5-1 and TRBJ2-3; 7 bases match TRBD1. CDR1 and CDR2 from the germline V gene are SGHRS and YFSETQ. The ends lost 0 bases at V and 4 bases at J; junction bases unmatched: 2. This CDR3 is 14 amino acids long. The DNA for the CDR3 is TGCGCCAGCAGCTTGGAGGGGGCATCAGATACGCAGTATTTT. It specifies CASSLEGASDTQYF.

The rearrangement joins TRBV6-5 to TRBJ1-3; 11 nucleotides match TRBD1. The V and J ends lost 8 bases and 8 bases, in that order; junction bases with no gene match: 5. From germline, CDR1 is MNHEY and CDR2 SVGAGI. The CDR3 spans 13 residues. CDR3 DNA sequence: TGTGCCAGCGGGAGGACAGGGGGCTACACCATATATTTT. Translating it yields CASGRTGGYTIYF.

The genes are TRBV7-9 and TRBJ1-4, with 7 bases identical to TRBD1. CDR1 and CDR2 from the germline V gene are SEHNR and FQNEAQ (reference sequence). The CDR3 contains 15 residues. Unmatched junction bases numbered 3, after V lost 5 bases and J lost 0 bases. The CDR3 loop is CASSGTDATNEKLFF. DNA of the CDR3: TGTGCCAGCAGCGGGACAGATGCAACTAATGAAAAACTGTTTTTT.

The CDR3 sequence: CATNLAVGGDTQYF. In DNA, the CDR3 is TGTGCCACCAACCTAGCGGTGGGTGGAGATACGCAGTATTTT. The chain employs TRBV6-5 and TRBJ2-3, with 7 bases matching TRBD2. CDR1 is MNHEY, CDR2 SVGAGI, per germline. Trimming cost V 10 bases and J 5 bases; bases outside gene matches: 12. This CDR3 is built from 14 residues.

The chain combines TRBV5-6 with TRBJ1-4; D is ambiguous. Trimming left V 1 base short and J 0 bases short, with 4 bases between. The CDR3 runs 14 residues. Germline V CDR1 and CDR2: SGHDT, YYEEEE. CDR3 nucleotides: TGTGCCAGCAGCTTGTATACAACTAATGAAAAACTGTTTTTT. This codes for CASSLYTTNEKLFF.